This T cell receptor beta chain was retrieved from a study of cytomegalovirus exposure and HLA in healthy donors. Study-level background: There were 350 to 400 genotyped donors. Of these, roughly 80% fell in the genetic ancestry cluster associated with self-reported Caucasian donors. Overall study results and limits: In an earlier analysis, productive rearrangement rates for most beta V segments clustered near 87% or 30%. Among donors in an Asian-associated ancestry cluster, a later analysis reportedly found fewer N-insertions than the approximately 700-donor mean.

Whereas donors were nominally healthy upon sampling, unrecorded immune exposures were probable. Unmatched junction bases numbered 3, after V lost 2 bases and J lost 1 base. CDR3 length: 15 residues. CDR1 and CDR2 from the germline V gene are MNHEY and SVGAGI. Notes on this clone: Its target is unknown.

The PCR used 60 Vbeta and 13 Jbeta primers. Repertoires were generated with immunoSEQ multiplex PCR, while TCRdb's copy carries only in-frame clones and drops some. The sample is made up of 150,000 to 250,000 clones, and the top ten hold roughly 0.74% of it. This clonotype was obtained from a boy between 10 and 17 years old in good health and CMV-seronegative. The V call is TRBV6-5, the J call TRBJ2-3; 7 bases agree with TRBD2. Sequenced: PBMCs. This chain's CDR3 is CASSYGGGGTDTQYF. Here the CDR3 DNA reads TGTGCCAGCAGTTACGGGGGGGGTGGCACAGATACGCAGTATTTT.